This section outlines one T cell receptor (beta chain) sequence together with its context. The antigen remains undetermined. The record originates from a study of shared clonotypes between healthy human individuals. The material for each subset, its genomic DNA, was split evenly across several immunoSEQ plates. Some clones are missing from TCRdb's copy, which holds only in-frame ones; the method was immunoSEQ multiplex PCR. Among roughly 1,600,000 clones listed, around 98.5% were seen once. Study-wide results and caveats: Since donors were few, the genetic and exposure-history diversity represented was limited. Sharing across four donors was seen in 4% to 5% of naive CD4 clonotypes.

V was shortened by 5 bases and J by 2 bases, with 8 bases between the two germline ends. This CDR3 spans 13 amino acids. Germline V gene sequence: CDR1 SGHTA, CDR2 FQGNSA. Donors comprised only Caucasian adults living in Nashville, Tennessee. The chain couples TRBV7-2 to TRBJ2-3, with D tentatively TRBD2 (5 bases). The clonotype comes from a young man in good health. The specimen sequenced was naive CD4+ T cells sorted from blood. The subset: CD45RA+ positively selected. The CDR3: CASSLTITDTQYF. The CDR3 region has the DNA TGTGCCAGCAGCCTGACTATCACAGATACGCAGTATTTT.